Each of the 8 T cell receptor beta chains below was sequenced from the same sample in a study of CD8 T cells in Susac syndrome. RNA totalling about 0.5 to 1 ug underwent reverse transcription with random hexamers. TCRdb ran MiXCR on the immunoSEQ multiplex PCR reads and lists one entry per CDR3 protein. The sample yields about 120,000 distinct CDR3 sequences, 90% to 95% seen once. Sequencing input: CD8+ T cells from PBMCs. The receptors here all came from a human donor with Susac syndrome.

V gene TRBV7-9 combines with J gene TRBJ1-6; TRBD1 agrees at 11 bases. J lost 3 bases, V lost 3 bases, and 4 bases had no gene match. CDR1 is SEHNR and CDR2 is FQNEAQ in the germline V gene (reference sequence). This CDR3 spans 17 amino acids. As DNA, the CDR3 is TGTGCCAGCAGCTTTTCGGGACAGGGGGACTATAATTCACCCCTCCACTTT. Amino acids: CASSFSGQGDYNSPLHF. The complete variable domain, with remaining parts taken from reference TRBV7-9 and TRBJ1-6, reads DTGVSQNPRHKITKRGQNVTFRCDPISEHNRLYWYRQTLGQGPEFLTYFQNEAQLEKSRLLSDRFSAERPKGSFSTLEIQRTEQGDSAMYLCASSFSGQGDYNSPLHFGNGTRLTVT.

This rearrangement joins TRBV27 to TRBJ1-2, with 9 bases fitting TRBD1. The CDR3 extends over 14 amino acids. After removal of 6 bases from V and 2 bases from J, the junction contained 4 bases not matched to a gene. Germline V gene lookup returns CDR1 MNHEY and CDR2 SMNVEV (reference sequence). This CDR3 is CASSFGQGNYGYTF. DNA for the CDR3: TGTGCCAGCAGCTTTGGACAGGGGAACTATGGCTACACCTTC.

The chain joins TRBV27 to TRBJ1-5; D is undetermined. The CDR3 consists of 13 residues. V was cut by 6 bases and J by 6 bases, with 12 bases left in between. Germline lookup yields CDR1 MNHEY and CDR2 SMNVEV (reference sequence). As DNA, the CDR3 is TGTGCCAGCAGCCCTGCTACTCCTCAGCCCCAGCATTTT. Translating gives CASSPATPQPQHF.

This rearrangement joins TRBV12-3 or TRBV12-4 to TRBJ2-1; 9 nucleotides align to TRBD2. V shed 4 bases and J 3 bases; nucleotides not matched to a gene: 4. This CDR3 has 15 amino acids. CDR3 residues: CASSSSGRNYNEQFF. DNA of the CDR3: TGTGCCAGCAGTTCGAGCGGGAGGAACTACAATGAGCAGTTCTTC.

V usage is TRBV6-5 and J usage is TRBJ2-7; TRBD1 might be the D (5 bases). Germline V lookup: CDR1 MNHEY, CDR2 SVGAGI. V lost 3 bases, J lost 3 bases, and 9 bases lay in between. The length of the CDR3 is 13 residues. The CDR3 loop is CASSYYQGYEQYF. CDR3 DNA sequence: TGTGCCAGCAGTTATTACCAGGGCTACGAGCAGTACTTC.

V and J are TRBV7-9 and TRBJ1-1; TRBD1 might be the D (6 bases). Germline V gives CDR1 SEHNR, CDR2 FQNEAQ (reference sequence). Trimming shortened V by 4 bases and J by 4 bases, and 16 bases separated the two germline ends. The length of the CDR3 is 15 residues. CDR3 coding DNA: TGTGCCAGCAGCTCCCCGGGGATGGGGGCCACTGAAGCTTTCTTT. As protein: CASSSPGMGATEAFF.

The chain carries TRBV7-3 and TRBJ2-6; D unclear. Germline loops: CDR1 SGHTA, CDR2 FQGTGA. The CDR3 has 14 residues. V lost 5 bases to trimming and J lost 0 bases, with 5 bases between them. The CDR3 DNA follows: TGTGCCAGCAGCCAGGCCTCTGGGGCCAACGTCCTGACTTTC. It translates to CASSQASGANVLTF. The complete variable domain, with remaining parts taken from reference TRBV7-3 and TRBJ2-6, reads GAGVSQTPSNKVTEKGKYVELRCDPISGHTALYWYRQSLGQGPEFLIYFQGTGAADDSGLPNDRFFAVRPEGSVSTLKIQRTERGDSAVYLCASSQASGANVLTFGAGSRLTVL.

The J gene is TRBJ2-7, the V gene TRBV2, with TRBD2 matching 7 bases. CDR1 and CDR2 (germline): SNHLY, FYNNEI. The V gene end was trimmed by 1 base and the J gene end by 2 bases; junction bases not matched to a gene: 5. This CDR3 has 15 residues. This CDR3 is CASSEERGGTYEQYF. DNA of the CDR3: TGTGCCAGCAGTGAAGAGCGGGGCGGTACCTACGAGCAGTACTTC.